Here is one T cell receptor (beta chain) with its context. Here immunoSEQ multiplex PCR was the method, and the copy in TCRdb shows in-frame clones only, minus some. The repertoire includes about 41,000 clones, 75% to 85% of them detected once, and around 4% sits in the top ten. This CDR3 is built from 14 residues. Looked up from germline, CDR1 is LNHDA and CDR2 is SQIVND (reference sequence). V lost 7 bases, J lost 0 bases, and 10 bases lay in between. The record originates from a study of OX40 agonist ivuxolimab in advanced cancers. Source: CD4+ or CD8+ T cells sorted from blood, taken in a trial of the OX40 agonist ivuxolimab. The chain couples TRBV19 to TRBJ2-1, with D maybe TRBD1 (6 bases). This receptor was taken from an adult with an advanced solid tumor such as melanoma, head and neck, liver or kidney cancer. DNA of the CDR3: TGTGCCAGTACTACAGGGAGCTCCTACAATGAGCAGTTCTTC. Amino acid sequence: CASTTGSSYNEQFF.